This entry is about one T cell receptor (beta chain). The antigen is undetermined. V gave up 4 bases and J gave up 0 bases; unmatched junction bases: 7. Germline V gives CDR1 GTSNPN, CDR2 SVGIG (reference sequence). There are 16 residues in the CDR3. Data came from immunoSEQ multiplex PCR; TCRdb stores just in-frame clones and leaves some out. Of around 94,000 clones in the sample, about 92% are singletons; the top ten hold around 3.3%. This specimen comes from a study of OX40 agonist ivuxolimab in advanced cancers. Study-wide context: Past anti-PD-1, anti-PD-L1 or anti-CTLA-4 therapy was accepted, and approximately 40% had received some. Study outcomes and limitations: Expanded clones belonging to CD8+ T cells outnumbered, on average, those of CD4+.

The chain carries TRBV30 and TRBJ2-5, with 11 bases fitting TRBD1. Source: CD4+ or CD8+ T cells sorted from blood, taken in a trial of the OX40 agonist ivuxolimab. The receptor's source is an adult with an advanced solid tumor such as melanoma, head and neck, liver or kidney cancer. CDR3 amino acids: CAWNPRDRGYQETQYF. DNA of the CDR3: TGTGCCTGGAATCCGAGGGACAGGGGGTACCAAGAGACCCAGTACTTC.